Following are 23 T cell receptor beta chains from one sample sequenced in a study of blood T cell repertoires in COVID-19. Measured with immunoSEQ multiplex PCR; TCRdb has only the in-frame clones, and not every one. The table lists hundreds of thousands of clones, approximately 89% of them singletons, with less than 9.5% in the top ten. Source material: peripheral blood. The source of these receptors is a woman aged 50 to 60 who had recovered from COVID-19.

The chain couples TRBV27 to TRBJ2-7; 8 bases are a match to TRBD2. V lost 1 base, J lost 3 bases, and 5 bases stayed unmatched. The CDR3 has 15 amino acids. Looked up from germline, CDR1 is MNHEY and CDR2 is SMNVEV (reference sequence). The CDR3 reads CASSLFGRALYEQYF. In DNA form, the CDR3 reads TGTGCCAGCAGTTTATTCGGGAGGGCCCTCTACGAGCAGTACTTC.

The V call is TRBV5-1, the J call TRBJ2-4, with TRBD2 matching over 9 bases. V lost 5 bases and J lost 5; bases outside the gene matches: 11. Germline CDR1 is SGHRS and CDR2 is YFSETQ. The CDR3 runs 16 residues. The chain's CDR3 is CASRWGSGSSQNIQYF. The CDR3 DNA follows: TGCGCCAGCAGGTGGGGTAGCGGGAGCTCGCAAAACATTCAGTACTTC.

J is TRBJ1-5 and V is TRBV28; perhaps TRBD1 as D (5 bases). Germline lookup yields CDR1 MDHEN and CDR2 SYDVKM. The CDR3 extends over 12 amino acids. The ends were cut back, 8 bases at V and 4 bases at J, with 9 bases in the middle. DNA for the CDR3: TGTGCCAGCCGACAGACAAATCAGCCCCAGCATTTT. Residues: CASRQTNQPQHF.

The CDR3 is CASSPIREGLTDTQYF. CDR3 nucleotides: TGTGCCAGCAGCCCCATTCGGGAGGGACTCACAGATACGCAGTATTTT. V is TRBV13 and J is TRBJ2-3, with TRBD2 matching 8 bases. V was pared by 5 bases and J by 2 bases, with 9 bases of the junction left unmatched. Germline lookup yields CDR1 PRHDT and CDR2 FYEKMQ (reference sequence). This CDR3 comprises 16 residues.

V and J are TRBV20-1 and TRBJ1-3, with D perhaps TRBD1 (5 bases). This CDR3 has 11 amino acids. V was clipped by 5 bases and J by 7 bases, with 9 bases between them. Looked up from germline, CDR1 is DFQATT and CDR2 is SNEGSKA (reference sequence). CDR3 residues: CSAGGGNTIYF. DNA for the CDR3: TGCAGTGCTGGGGGGGGGAACACCATATATTTT.

V is TRBV2 and J is TRBJ1-2; 7 bases are shared with TRBD1. There are 13 residues in the CDR3. CDR1 is SNHLY and CDR2 is FYNNEI in the germline V gene. V gave up 7 bases and J gave up 7 bases; unmatched junction bases: 9. In DNA form, the CDR3 reads TGTGCCAGCACCACAGGGGAACCGCGTGGCTACACCTTC. It encodes CASTTGEPRGYTF.

This rearrangement joins TRBV3-1 (or the pseudogene TRBV3-2) to TRBJ2-1, with D unclear. The CDR3 is made up of 15 amino acids. CDR1 is LGHDT and CDR2 is YNNKEL in the germline V gene (reference sequence). V was pared by 0 bases and J by 1 base, with 7 bases between. CDR3 protein: CASSQDGSSYNEQFF. CDR3 nucleotides: TGTGCCAGCAGCCAAGATGGTAGTTCCTACAATGAGCAGTTCTTC.

The chain combines TRBV7-2 with TRBJ2-7; possibly TRBD1 for D (6 bases). Trimming removed 3 bases from V and 2 bases from J, with 8 bases in between. CDR1 SGHTA and CDR2 FQGNSA come from the germline V gene. This CDR3 region has 13 residues. The CDR3 protein is CASSLTGTYEQYF. The CDR3 nucleotides are TGTGCCAGCAGCTTGACAGGTACCTACGAGCAGTACTTC.

The J gene is TRBJ2-3, the V gene TRBV24-1; the D gene is possibly TRBD2 (6 bases). Germline lookup yields CDR1 KGHDR and CDR2 SFDVKD. Trimming removed 7 bases at V and 2 bases at J, with 15 bases between. The CDR3 extends over 15 amino acids. CDR3 coding DNA: TGTGCCACCAGGGGACGGGACTCACTCACAGATACGCAGTATTTT. Protein: CATRGRDSLTDTQYF.

The chain recombines TRBV7-9 with TRBJ1-1; a weak D match, TRBD1 (5 bases). Germline CDR1 and CDR2: SEHNR and FQNEAQ (reference sequence). The CDR3 has 14 amino acids. V was pared by 2 bases and J by 3 bases, with 10 bases between. The CDR3 nucleotides are TGTGCCAGCAGCTTACAGGGCCGGGACACTGAAGCTTTCTTT. Translated: CASSLQGRDTEAFF.

The J gene is TRBJ2-3, the V gene TRBV30; D may be TRBD2 (6 bases). V was cut by 0 bases and J by 5 bases, with 9 bases left in between. The CDR3 is made up of 13 amino acids. Germline lookup yields CDR1 GTSNPN and CDR2 SVGIG (reference sequence). The CDR3 loop is CAWSVGSVDTQYF. The CDR3 DNA sequence: TGTGCCTGGAGTGTCGGGAGTGTAGATACGCAGTATTTT.

This CDR3 is CASSTGGAGKNIQYF. The CDR3 DNA follows: TGTGCCAGCAGTACGGGGGGGGCAGGGAAAAACATTCAGTACTTC. The V and J genes are TRBV28 and TRBJ2-4; 8 nucleotides line up with TRBD2. V gave up 5 bases and J gave up 4 bases; unmatched junction bases: 7. The length of the CDR3 is 15 residues. Germline CDR1 is MDHEN and CDR2 is SYDVKM.

There are a few counts of this clone. The rearrangement joins TRBV4-1 to TRBJ2-1; the D gene is possibly TRBD2 (6 bases). Germline values: CDR1 MGHRA, CDR2 YSYEKL. The CDR3 has 14 amino acids. The V and J ends lost 4 bases and 9 bases respectively, with 16 bases between them. Written as DNA, the CDR3 is TGCGCCAGCAGCCCCCGACTAGTATTCGGTGAGCAGTTCTTC. Protein: CASSPRLVFGEQFF.

The chain uses TRBV18 and TRBJ2-2, with unresolved D. Between the trimmed V and J ends, which lost 3 bases and 2 bases, there was a span of 13 bases. The V gene's germline CDR1 is KGHSH and CDR2 LQKENI. This CDR3 comprises 16 residues. The CDR3 protein is CASSPTPNSNTGELFF. For the CDR3, the DNA is TGTGCCAGCTCACCGACACCTAACAGCAACACCGGGGAGCTGTTTTTT.

The chain has TRBV9 and TRBJ2-3, with TRBD1 identical over 7 bases. Per germline, CDR1 SGDLS and CDR2 YYNGEE. V trimming: 3 bases; J trimming: 4 bases; junction bases outside the gene matches: 11. CDR3 length equals 16 residues. The CDR3 is CASSARQGTGPDTQYF. CDR3 coding DNA: TGTGCCAGCAGCGCCAGACAGGGCACGGGCCCAGATACGCAGTATTTT.

The chain uses TRBV29-1 and TRBJ2-5; 7 bases line up with TRBD1. CDR1 and CDR2 (germline): SQVTM, ANQGSEA. CDR3 length: 14 residues. V shed 7 bases, J shed 5 bases, and the junction held 13 bases outside the gene matches. For the CDR3, the DNA is TGCAGCGCAGCGAGGGAACAGGGGTTCGAGACCCAGTACTTC. This encodes CSAAREQGFETQYF.

This sequence joins TRBV20-1 and TRBJ1-1, with D perhaps matching TRBD1 (6 bases). Germline V gene lookup returns CDR1 DFQATT and CDR2 SNEGSKA (reference sequence). With 5 bases removed from V and 8 bases from J, the gap between germline ends came to 12 bases. There are 11 residues in the CDR3. CDR3 loop: CSADTDREAFF. In DNA, the CDR3 is TGCAGTGCTGATACGGACAGAGAAGCTTTCTTT.

CDR3 DNA: TGTGCCAGCAGGCTATCGACAGGGACCTATGGCTACACCTTC. This codes for CASRLSTGTYGYTF. The V and J genes are TRBV27 and TRBJ1-2, with 7 bases aligning to TRBD1. Trimming cost V 6 bases and J 4 bases; bases outside gene matches: 8. The CDR3 has 14 amino acids. Looked up from germline, CDR1 is MNHEY and CDR2 is SMNVEV (reference sequence).

This clone occurred once. V usage is TRBV5-1 and J usage is TRBJ2-4; D unclear. The germline V gene encodes CDR1 SGHRS and CDR2 YFSETQ. This CDR3 contains 18 residues. V gave up 0 bases and J gave up 1 base, with 17 bases separating them. The CDR3 sequence is CASSLGTSVTFAKNIQYF. In DNA, the CDR3 is TGCGCCAGCAGCTTGGGCACGAGCGTTACGTTCGCCAAAAACATTCAGTACTTC.

This sequence joins TRBV3-1 (or the pseudogene TRBV3-2) and TRBJ2-5; tentatively, D is TRBD2 (5 bases). V was cut by 10 bases and J by 5 bases, with 17 bases left in between. The germline V gene has CDR1 LGHDT and CDR2 YNNKEL (reference sequence). The CDR3 length is 13 residues. CDR3 bases: TGTGCCAACCGAAGAACTAGATCCGAGACCCAGTACTTC. Its protein is CANRRTRSETQYF.

The chain employs TRBV7-9 and TRBJ2-1, with 8 bases that match TRBD2. V gave up 6 bases and J gave up 2 bases; unmatched junction bases: 6. CDR1 and CDR2 from the germline V gene are SEHNR and FQNEAQ (reference sequence). This CDR3 is 15 amino acids long. DNA for the CDR3: TGTGCCAGCAGACCGACTAGCGCTCCCTACAATGAGCAGTTCTTC. Amino acid sequence: CASRPTSAPYNEQFF.

V and J are TRBV28 and TRBJ1-2; possibly TRBD1 for D (6 bases). The CDR3 length is 13 residues. The germline V and J ends were trimmed by 7 bases and 2 bases, with 11 bases remaining between them. CDR1 and CDR2 (germline): MDHEN, SYDVKM. The CDR3 DNA is TGTGCCAGCAAACAGGGAAGCAACTATGGCTACACCTTC. This sequence encodes CASKQGSNYGYTF.

The chain is built from TRBV5-1 and TRBJ2-7, with D possibly being TRBD1 (6 bases). The germline gives CDR1 SGHRS, CDR2 YFSETQ. This CDR3 region has 13 residues. Deletions cut 0 bases from V and 2 bases from J, with 6 bases between. The CDR3 DNA reads TGCGCCAGCAGCTTGGAGGGGGCCTACGAGCAGTACTTC. Translation: CASSLEGAYEQYF.